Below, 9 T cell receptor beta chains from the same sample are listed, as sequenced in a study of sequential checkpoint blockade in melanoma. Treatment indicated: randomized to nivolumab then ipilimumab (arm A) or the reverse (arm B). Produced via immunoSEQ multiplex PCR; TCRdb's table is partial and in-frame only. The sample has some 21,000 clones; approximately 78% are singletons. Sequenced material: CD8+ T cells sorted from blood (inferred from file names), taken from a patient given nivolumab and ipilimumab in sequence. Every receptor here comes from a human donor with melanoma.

The CDR3 DNA follows: TGCGCCAGCAGCCCCGGGACAGGGAACTATGGCTACACCTTC. It yields the protein CASSPGTGNYGYTF. The V and J genes are TRBV4-1 and TRBJ1-2, with 9 bases lining up with TRBD1. With 4 bases clipped from V and 2 bases from J, the junction kept 2 bases outside the gene matches. The CDR3 totals 14 residues. CDR1 and CDR2 from the germline V gene are MGHRA and YSYEKL.

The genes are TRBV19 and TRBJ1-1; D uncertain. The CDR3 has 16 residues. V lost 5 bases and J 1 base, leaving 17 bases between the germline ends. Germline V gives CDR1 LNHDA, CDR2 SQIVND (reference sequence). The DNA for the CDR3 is TGTGCCAGTAGTTGGGTCGTGCAGGTAAGGAACACTGAAGCTTTCTTT. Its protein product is CASSWVVQVRNTEAFF.

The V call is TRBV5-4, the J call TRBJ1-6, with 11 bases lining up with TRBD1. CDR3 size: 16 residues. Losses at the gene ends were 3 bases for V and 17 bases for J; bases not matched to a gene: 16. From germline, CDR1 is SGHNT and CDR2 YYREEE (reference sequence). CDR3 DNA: TGTGCCAGCAGCTGGGACCTGGACAGGGGGCTCTCACCTATCCACTTT. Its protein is CASSWDLDRGLSPIHF.

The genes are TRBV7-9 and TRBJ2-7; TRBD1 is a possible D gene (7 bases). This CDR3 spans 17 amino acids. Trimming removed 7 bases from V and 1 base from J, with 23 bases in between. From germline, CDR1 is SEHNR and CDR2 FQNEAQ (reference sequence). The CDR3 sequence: CASTSPMRQGLSYEQYF. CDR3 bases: TGTGCCAGCACCTCCCCCATGAGACAGGGACTTTCCTACGAGCAGTACTTC.

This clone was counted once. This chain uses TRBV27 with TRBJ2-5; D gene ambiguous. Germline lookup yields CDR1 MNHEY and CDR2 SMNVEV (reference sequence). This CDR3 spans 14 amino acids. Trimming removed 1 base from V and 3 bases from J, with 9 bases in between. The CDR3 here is CASSLWAEEETQYF. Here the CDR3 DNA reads TGTGCCAGCAGTTTATGGGCTGAAGAAGAGACCCAGTACTTC.

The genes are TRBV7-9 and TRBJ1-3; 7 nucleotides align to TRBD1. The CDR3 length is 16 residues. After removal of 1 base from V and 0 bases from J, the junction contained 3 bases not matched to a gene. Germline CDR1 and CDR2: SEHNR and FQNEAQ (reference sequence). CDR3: CASSLVGTASGNTIYF. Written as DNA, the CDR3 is TGTGCCAGCAGCTTAGTTGGGACAGCCTCTGGAAACACCATATATTTT.

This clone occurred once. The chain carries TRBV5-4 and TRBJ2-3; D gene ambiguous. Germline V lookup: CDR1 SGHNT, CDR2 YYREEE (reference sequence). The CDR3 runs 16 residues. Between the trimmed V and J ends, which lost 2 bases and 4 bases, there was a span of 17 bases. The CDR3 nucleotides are TGTGCCAGCAGCTTTGGTTGGGTAGCTTCGGCAGATACGCAGTATTTT. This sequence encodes CASSFGWVASADTQYF.

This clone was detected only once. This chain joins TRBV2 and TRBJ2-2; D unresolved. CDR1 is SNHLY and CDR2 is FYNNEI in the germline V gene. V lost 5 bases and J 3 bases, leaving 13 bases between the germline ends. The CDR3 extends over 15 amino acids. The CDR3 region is CASSFKVTYTGELFF. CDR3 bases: TGTGCCAGCAGTTTTAAAGTAACTTACACCGGGGAGCTGTTTTTT.

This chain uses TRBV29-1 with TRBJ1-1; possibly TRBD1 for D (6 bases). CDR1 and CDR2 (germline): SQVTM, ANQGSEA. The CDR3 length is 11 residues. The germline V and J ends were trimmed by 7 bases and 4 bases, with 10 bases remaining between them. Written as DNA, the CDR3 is TGCAGCGCACGGACAGTCACTGAAGCTTTCTTT. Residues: CSARTVTEAFF.